The entry below describes one TCR beta chain. The split of CD4+ cells yielded CD45RA+ naive and CD45RA-negative memory subsets. This sample was taken from a study of shared clonotypes between healthy human individuals. The junction had 5 bases not matched to a gene; V was cut back by 4 bases and J by 5 bases. CDR3 length: 13 residues. The germline V gene has CDR1 SGHRS and CDR2 YFSETQ. Libraries were prepared by immunoSEQ multiplex PCR; TCRdb keeps only in-frame clonotypes and omits some of them. The sample holds about 2.3 million clones; 92% are singletons and the top ten take around 0.4%. V gene TRBV5-1 combines with J gene TRBJ2-5; 7 bases align to TRBD1. This clonotype originated in a man aged 18 to 30 in good health. Some clones in this sample may be carry-over from other donors' samples. The sequenced material came from naive CD4+ T cells from PBMCs. This sample's subset: CD45RA+ positively selected. The CDR3 region has the DNA TGCGCCAGCAGCCCAGGGGGTACGGAGACCCAGTACTTC. Protein sequence: CASSPGGTETQYF.